These 28 T cell receptor beta chains came from one sample sequenced in a study of cytomegalovirus exposure and HLA in healthy donors. 13 Jbeta primers and 60 Vbeta primers were used for the PCR. Some clones are missing from TCRdb's copy, which holds only in-frame ones; the method was immunoSEQ multiplex PCR. The sample includes about 210,000 clones, about 80% of them seen just once. The sample taken for sequencing was PBMCs. The receptors were gathered from a man aged 40-55 years in good health and CMV-seropositive.

Note on this clone: The final CDR3 position lacks the conserved phenylalanine or tryptophan, pointing to a likely read error. The rearrangement links TRBV2 to TRBJ2-7; 9 bases match TRBD1. V shed 6 bases, J shed 6 bases, and the junction held 9 bases outside the gene matches. The CDR3 covers 14 residues. Germline V CDR1 and CDR2: SNHLY, FYNNEI. CDR3 nucleotide sequence: TGTGCCAGCAGGGCCGGGACAGGGATGGGCGAGCAGTACCTC. Protein: CASRAGTGMGEQYL.

A note on this clone: At one end the junction does not follow the germline gene, possibly because of a read error. V is TRBV5-1 and J is TRBJ1-2; 10 bases map to TRBD1. From germline, CDR1 is SGHRS and CDR2 YFSETQ. CDR3 length: 14 amino acids. The CDR3 coding sequence is TGTGCCAGCAGCTCCCGGTGGGACAGGGGCCCCGCGGTCTTC. This translates into CASSSRWDRGPAVF.

J is TRBJ2-7 and V is TRBV29-1; D unresolved. The CDR3 sequence is 15 residues long. CDR1 and CDR2 from the germline V gene are SQVTM and ANQGSEA. V was trimmed by 5 bases and J by 4 bases, leaving 21 bases between them. The CDR3 region has the DNA TGCAGCGTTTTTTTCAAGCAGAAGGCGGCATACGAGCAGTACTTC. Its protein product is CSVFFKQKAAYEQYF.

Details on this clone: The identical CDR3 is also encoded by other nucleotide sequences in the sample. This CDR3 reads CASSSSSGRAYEQYF. The DNA of the CDR3 is TGTGCCAGCAGTTCCTCTAGTGGGAGGGCCTACGAGCAGTACTTC. The chain joins TRBV28 to TRBJ2-7; 7 nucleotides line up with TRBD2. Trimming took 4 bases from V and 2 from J; bases not matched to a gene: 8. The CDR3 runs to 15 residues. Per the germline V gene, CDR1 is MDHEN and CDR2 is SYDVKM.

This clone was seen only once. The same CDR3 can be traced to other DNA sequences in this sample. CDR3 nucleotide sequence: TGCGCCAGCAGCTTCGGGGGTACCGGGGAGCTGTTTTTT. It specifies CASSFGGTGELFF. The V call is TRBV5-1, the J call TRBJ2-2; D might be TRBD2 (6 bases). V lost 2 bases, J lost 5 bases, and 7 bases lay in between. CDR1 is SGHRS, CDR2 YFSETQ, per germline. The CDR3 is made up of 13 amino acids.

The chain uses TRBV4-2 and TRBJ2-5; 8 bases match TRBD2. The CDR3 contains 17 residues. Unmatched junction bases numbered 12, after V lost 1 base and J lost 5 bases. Germline CDR1 is LGHNA and CDR2 is YNFKEQ. In DNA form, the CDR3 reads TGTGCCAGCAGCCAAGGGGGCCACGGGAGGGTAGGGGAGACCCAGTACTTC. Amino acid sequence: CASSQGGHGRVGETQYF.

This clone was recorded a few times. This chain joins TRBV29-1 and TRBJ2-4, with a tentative D call TRBD1 (6 bases). The length of the CDR3 is 13 residues. V lost 6 bases and J lost 6, with 15 bases in between. Looked up from germline, CDR1 is SQVTM and CDR2 is ANQGSEA. CDR3 DNA sequence: TGCAGCGTCCAACAGGGTGGGGGAAACATTCAGTACTTC. It encodes CSVQQGGGNIQYF.

The chain uses TRBV9 and TRBJ2-7; 7 nucleotides align to TRBD2. Per germline, CDR1 SGDLS and CDR2 YYNGEE. J was trimmed by 6 bases and V by 0 bases; bases with no gene match: 9. The CDR3 runs to 15 residues. CDR3 sequence reads: CASSVDTGGWGEQYF. CDR3 in DNA: TGTGCCAGCAGCGTAGACACGGGGGGTTGGGGCGAGCAGTACTTC.

The genes are TRBV19 and TRBJ1-4, with D unresolved. The length of the CDR3 is 18 residues. V lost 1 base and J lost 7, with 22 bases in between. Germline values: CDR1 LNHDA, CDR2 SQIVND (reference sequence). The CDR3, as DNA: TGTGCCAGTAGTATAGCCCCGATCAGTGGCTTTGGGAGTGAAAAACTGTTTTTT. Translation gives CASSIAPISGFGSEKLFF.

This chain uses TRBV7-9 with TRBJ1-4; perhaps TRBD1 as D (6 bases). Germline V gene lookup returns CDR1 SEHNR and CDR2 FQNEAQ (reference sequence). This CDR3 spans 17 amino acids. Trimming cost V 4 bases and J 2 bases, with 17 bases left between them. The CDR3 here is CASSSISGQSTNEKLFF. The DNA of the CDR3 is TGTGCCAGCAGCTCCATTTCCGGACAGTCGACTAATGAAAAACTGTTTTTT.

The rearrangement uses TRBV6-5 and TRBJ2-7; D is possibly TRBD1 (5 bases). This CDR3 contains 14 residues. Trimming removed 3 bases from V and 3 bases from J, with 12 bases in between. Germline loops: CDR1 MNHEY, CDR2 SVGAGI. CDR3 DNA: TGTGCCAGCAGTTATGGTCTCCAGGGCTACGAGCAGTACTTC. The encoded protein is CASSYGLQGYEQYF.

The V gene is TRBV4-1, the J gene TRBJ2-7, with 13 bases matching TRBD2. From germline, CDR1 is MGHRA and CDR2 YSYEKL. Germline trimming cut 1 base from V and 4 bases from J; bases unmatched to any gene: 1. There are 15 residues in the CDR3. The CDR3 protein is CASSQALAGGYEQYF. The CDR3 bases are TGCGCCAGCAGCCAAGCACTAGCGGGGGGGTACGAGCAGTACTTC.

This clone has just one count. The rearrangement joins TRBV9 to TRBJ2-5; D unclear. Germline assignment: CDR1 SGDLS and CDR2 YYNGEE. Between the trimmed V and J ends, which lost 4 bases and 5 bases, there was a span of 18 bases. CDR3 length equals 15 residues. This CDR3 is CASSRRSGSRETQYF. In DNA form, the CDR3 reads TGTGCCAGCAGCCGCCGCAGTGGCTCCAGGGAGACCCAGTACTTC.

The chain couples TRBV7-2 to TRBJ2-5; D possibly corresponds to TRBD1 (6 bases). This CDR3 is built from 15 residues. Germline CDR1 reads SGHTA; CDR2 reads FQGNSA. Trimming shortened V by 5 bases and J by 2 bases, and 15 bases separated the two germline ends. The CDR3 coding sequence is TGTGCCAGCAGCGCCTCGTGGGGGCCTCAAGAGACCCAGTACTTC. Its protein is CASSASWGPQETQYF.

The DNA of the CDR3 is TGCGCCAGCAGCCAAGATGCTAGCGCAACCTACAATGAGCAGTTCTTC. Its protein is CASSQDASATYNEQFF. The chain recombines TRBV4-1 with TRBJ2-1, with a tentative D call TRBD2 (6 bases). This CDR3 is built from 16 residues. In germline, CDR1 is MGHRA, CDR2 YSYEKL. The V end lost 0 bases, the J end lost 2 bases, and 11 bases lay between the germline ends.

The chain is built from TRBV7-3 and TRBJ2-5, with 9 bases matching TRBD1. The CDR3 length is 14 residues. J was trimmed by 4 bases and V by 6 bases; bases with no gene match: 6. Germline-derived CDR1 and CDR2 are SGHTA and FQGTGA. CDR3 DNA sequence: TGTGCCAGCAGGTCAACGGACAGGGGAGAGACCCAGTACTTC. Amino acid sequence: CASRSTDRGETQYF.

This clone was detected a few times. The chain has TRBV6-6 and TRBJ1-2; 7 bases fit TRBD1. The CDR3 loop spans 13 amino acids. Germline V gene sequence: CDR1 MNHNY, CDR2 SVGAGI (reference sequence). V shed 8 bases, J shed 4 bases, and the junction held 7 bases outside the gene matches. CDR3 region: CASSGDSAYGYTF. CDR3 nucleotides: TGTGCCAGCTCGGGGGACAGCGCCTATGGCTACACCTTC.

The rearrangement links TRBV9 to TRBJ2-1; 8 bases align to TRBD2. With V trimmed by 4 bases and J by 7 bases, 10 bases remained unmatched. CDR3 length: 15 amino acids. Germline loops: CDR1 SGDLS, CDR2 YYNGEE. CDR3 DNA sequence: TGTGCCAGCAGCCTTAGCGGGGTCCCCCTAAATGAGCAGTTCTTC. It encodes CASSLSGVPLNEQFF.

In this sample, this clone turned up a few times. The V and J genes are TRBV7-2 and TRBJ2-3, with 9 positions matching TRBD1. Unmatched junction bases numbered 7, after V lost 4 bases and J lost 2 bases. CDR1 and CDR2 (germline): SGHTA, FQGNSA. This CDR3 is built from 16 residues. CDR3 protein: CASSWTGASDTDTQYF. CDR3 DNA sequence: TGTGCCAGCAGCTGGACAGGGGCTAGCGACACAGATACGCAGTATTTT.

J is TRBJ1-5 and V is TRBV7-8; no firm D call. The CDR3 is made up of 13 amino acids. V lost 0 bases to trimming and J lost 7 bases, with 7 bases between them. The germline gives CDR1 SGHVS, CDR2 FQNEAQ. CDR3 DNA: TGTGCCAGCAGCTTAGCAAGAGCACAGCCCCAGCATTTT. Amino acid sequence: CASSLARAQPQHF.

The chain joins TRBV5-4 to TRBJ2-2, with D hard to call. V lost 8 bases, J lost 0 bases, and 11 bases lay in between. This CDR3 spans 14 amino acids. From germline, CDR1 is SGHNT and CDR2 YYREEE (reference sequence). CDR3 loop: CASTQLPNTGELFF. CDR3 in DNA: TGTGCCAGTACACAGCTTCCGAACACCGGGGAGCTGTTTTTT.

The CDR3 loop reads CASSQIQAHVEKLFF. The CDR3, as DNA: TGTGCCAGCAGTCAAATTCAGGCGCACGTTGAAAAACTGTTTTTT. V gene TRBV6-6 combines with J gene TRBJ1-4; D unresolved. Trimming removed 5 bases at V and 7 bases at J, with 17 bases between. CDR3 length: 15 amino acids. The germline V gene has CDR1 MNHNY and CDR2 SVGAGI (reference sequence).

The chain has TRBV21-1 and TRBJ2-3; the D segment call TRBD1 is taken from the table without a DNA check. TRBV21-1 represents a pseudogene. The CDR3 sequence is 17 residues long. CDR3 DNA: TGTGCCAGCAGCATGGACCTCGGGACAGGTGAAACAGATACGCAGTATTTT. Its translation: CASSMDLGTGETDTQYF.

The genes are TRBV7-3 and TRBJ1-6; 8 bases line up with TRBD1. This CDR3 has 16 residues. The germline V gene encodes CDR1 SGHTA and CDR2 FQGTGA. Losses at the gene ends were 2 bases for V and 9 bases for J; bases not matched to a gene: 9. CDR3 nucleotide sequence: TGTGCCAGCAGCTTAGCGCAGGGTACAGGGGGTTCACCCCTCCACTTT. This codes for CASSLAQGTGGSPLHF.

This rearrangement joins TRBV11-2 to TRBJ2-3; the D gene is possibly TRBD1 (6 bases). From germline, CDR1 is SGHAT and CDR2 FQNNGV. The CDR3 spans 14 residues. V lost 3 bases, J lost 3 bases, and 10 bases lay in between. The CDR3 DNA follows: TGTGCCAGCAGCTTTGGGACACGAACAGATACGCAGTATTTT. It yields the protein CASSFGTRTDTQYF. Full variable domain (remainder filled in from reference TRBV11-2 and TRBJ2-3): EAGVAQSPRYKIIEKRQSVAFWCNPISGHATLYWYQQILGQGPKLLIQFQNNGVVDDSQLPKDRFSAERLKGVDSTLKIQPAKLEDSAVYLCASSFGTRTDTQYFGPGTRLTVL.

This clone came up a few times. The V gene is TRBV5-1, the J gene TRBJ2-1; 11 bases map to TRBD1. The CDR3 covers 18 residues. Germline V lookup: CDR1 SGHRS, CDR2 YFSETQ. Trimming took 5 bases from V and 4 from J; bases not matched to a gene: 14. CDR3 amino acids: CASRLRTGGPGVYNEQFF. As DNA, the CDR3 is TGCGCCAGCAGGCTTAGGACAGGGGGCCCGGGGGTATACAATGAGCAGTTCTTC.

The CDR3 nucleotides are TGTGCCAGCAGTTACCCGGCAGGGAATGGAAACACCATATATTTT. Protein: CASSYPAGNGNTIYF. V is TRBV6-5 and J is TRBJ1-3, with D perhaps TRBD1 (5 bases). The V and J ends lost 2 bases and 3 bases respectively, with 11 bases between them. Germline lookup yields CDR1 MNHEY and CDR2 SVGAGI. CDR3 length equals 15 residues.

CDR3 in amino acids: CASSPLGPGGNEQYF. CDR3 coding DNA: TGTGCCAGCAGCCCCCTGGGCCCAGGGGGCAACGAGCAGTACTTC. This chain uses TRBV7-2 with TRBJ2-7; 8 bases fit TRBD1. This CDR3 has 15 residues. Germline trimming cut 5 bases from V and 5 bases from J; bases unmatched to any gene: 11. In germline, CDR1 is SGHTA, CDR2 FQGNSA.